This T cell receptor beta chain was sequenced in a study of T cell responses to AZD1222 COVID-19 vaccine. Study-wide findings and caveats: When two AZD1222 doses had been given, Spike-specific TCR breadth and depth rose.

Germline V CDR1 and CDR2: LNHDA, SQIVND (reference sequence). This CDR3 is 19 amino acids long. Trimming cost V 1 base and J 6 bases; bases outside gene matches: 13. In regard to this clone: Its target is not known.

Clones were sequenced by immunoSEQ multiplex PCR, and TCRdb holds only the in-frame ones, with some missing. The sample lists about 120,000 clones; approximately 94% were seen once. Specimen: peripheral blood, collected 28 days after the second AZD1222 dose. The TCR comes from an adult who received the AZD1222 COVID-19 vaccine. The gene calls are TRBV19 and TRBJ1-5; 12 positions agree with TRBD1. The CDR3 protein is CASSIVPWDRGRRIQPQHF. The CDR3 DNA sequence: TGTGCCAGTAGTATAGTGCCCTGGGACAGGGGGCGCAGGATTCAGCCCCAGCATTTT.